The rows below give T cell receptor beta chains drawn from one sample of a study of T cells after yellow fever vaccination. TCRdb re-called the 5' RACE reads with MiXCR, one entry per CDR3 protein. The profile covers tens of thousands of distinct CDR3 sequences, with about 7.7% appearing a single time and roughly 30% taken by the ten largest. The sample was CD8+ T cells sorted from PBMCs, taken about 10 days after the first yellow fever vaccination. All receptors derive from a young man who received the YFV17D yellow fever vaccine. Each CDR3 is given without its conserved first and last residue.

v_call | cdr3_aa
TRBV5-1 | ASRRTGGDQPQH
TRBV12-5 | ASADSDRANTEAF
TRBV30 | ASDRAQNSGANVLT
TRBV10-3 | AISDHDSVNTEAF
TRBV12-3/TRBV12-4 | ASSPRGPLF
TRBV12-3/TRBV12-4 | ASSFSSDSYNEQF
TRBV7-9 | ASSLTGDEETQY
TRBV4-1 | ASTPKWGLGRNPEAF
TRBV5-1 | ASIDREAF
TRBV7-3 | AREPQPPGRGYNEQF
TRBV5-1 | ASSFRQGQGTDTQY
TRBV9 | ASSASFMGYDEQF
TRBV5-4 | ASSFQGGLSYNEQF
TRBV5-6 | ASSFGTNSYEQY
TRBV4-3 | ASSQVRGTYYGYT
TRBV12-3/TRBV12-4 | ASSPNLGSSGYT
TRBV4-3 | ASSRSGDSYLNTEAF
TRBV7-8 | ASSPGQGADEQY
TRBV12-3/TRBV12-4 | ASSLDSGGNTGELF
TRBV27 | ASSLYLSSGGPNLTYNEQF
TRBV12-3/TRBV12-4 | ASSLVWAATYGYT
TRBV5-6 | ASSLASDYSTDTQY
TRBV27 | ASSWMGASYNEQF
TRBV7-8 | ASSKKGLAAGTDTQY
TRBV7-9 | ASSTTGYQETQY
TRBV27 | ASSLFGSYNEQF
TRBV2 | ASSEAQLSYNEQF
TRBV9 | ASSVRGHNEQF